This T cell receptor (beta chain) was profiled in a study of cytomegalovirus exposure and HLA in healthy donors. Study at large: HLA-typed donors contributed 65 million to 85 million unique TCRs, which were held in an early data release.

This CDR3 has 14 residues. A multiplex PCR was run with 60 Vbeta primers and 13 Jbeta primers. The protocol was immunoSEQ multiplex PCR, while the TCRdb copy is restricted to in-frame clones and leaves out a portion. The sample shows 160,000 or so clones, 79% of them seen only once. Regarding this clone: Its cognate antigen is unknown.

Study-wide points: For presence/absence analyses, sequencing depth was assumed to be roughly uniform across donors. Whilst most TCR sequences proved rare, a subset of public TCRs occurred across many donors. Reports indicated that the classifier achieved high specificity and sensitivity in diagnosing cytomegalovirus status.

V and J are TRBV21-1 and TRBJ2-7; the listed D gene, TRBD1, was not tested against the DNA. TRBV21-1 is shown as a pseudogene. Input material: PBMCs. The TCR originated in a woman in her thirties or forties in good health and CMV-seronegative. CDR3 nucleotide sequence: TGTGCCAGCAGCCCCCACAGGGGGCGGCACGAGCAGTACTTC. The encoded protein is CASSPHRGRHEQYF.